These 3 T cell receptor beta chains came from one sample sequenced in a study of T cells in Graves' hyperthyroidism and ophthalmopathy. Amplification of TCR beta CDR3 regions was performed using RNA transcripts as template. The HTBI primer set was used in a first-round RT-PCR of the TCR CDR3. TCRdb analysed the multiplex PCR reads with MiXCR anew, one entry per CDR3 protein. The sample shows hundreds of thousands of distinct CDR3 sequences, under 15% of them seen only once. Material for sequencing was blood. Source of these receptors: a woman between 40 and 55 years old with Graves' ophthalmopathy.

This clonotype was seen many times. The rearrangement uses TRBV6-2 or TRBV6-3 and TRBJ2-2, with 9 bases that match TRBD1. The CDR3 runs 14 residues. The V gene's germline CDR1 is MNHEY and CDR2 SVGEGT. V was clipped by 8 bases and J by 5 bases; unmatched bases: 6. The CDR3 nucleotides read TGTGCCAGCCAGGGACAGGGCAGGACCGGGGAGCTGTTTTTT. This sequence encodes CASQGQGRTGELFF.

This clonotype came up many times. DNA of the CDR3: TGTGCCAGCAGCCGGGGAGGGACTGTACAGTTCAATGAGCAGTTCTTC. Translating gives CASSRGGTVQFNEQFF. V is TRBV7-2 and J is TRBJ2-1, with TRBD2 matching 7 bases. Looked up from germline, CDR1 is SGHTA and CDR2 is FQGNSA. The V and J ends lost 5 bases and 6 bases, in that order; junction bases with no gene match: 13. The CDR3 extends over 16 amino acids.

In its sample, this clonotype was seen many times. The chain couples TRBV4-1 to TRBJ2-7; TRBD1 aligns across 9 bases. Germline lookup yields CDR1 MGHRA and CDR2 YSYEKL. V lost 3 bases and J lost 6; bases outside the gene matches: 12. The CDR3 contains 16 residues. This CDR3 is CASSHSPGQGTSEQYF. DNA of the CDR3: TGCGCCAGCAGCCACTCCCCGGGACAGGGTACGTCCGAGCAGTACTTC.